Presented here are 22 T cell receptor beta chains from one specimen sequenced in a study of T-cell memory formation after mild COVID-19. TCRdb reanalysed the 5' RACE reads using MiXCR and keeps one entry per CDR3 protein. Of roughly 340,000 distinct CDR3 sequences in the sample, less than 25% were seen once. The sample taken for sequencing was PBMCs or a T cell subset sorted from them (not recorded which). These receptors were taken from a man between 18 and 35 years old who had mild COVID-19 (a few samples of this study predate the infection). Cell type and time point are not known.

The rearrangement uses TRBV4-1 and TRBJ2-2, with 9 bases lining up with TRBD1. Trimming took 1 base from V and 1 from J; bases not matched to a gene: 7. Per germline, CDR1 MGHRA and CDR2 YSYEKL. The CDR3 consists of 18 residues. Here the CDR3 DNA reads TGCGCCAGCAGCCAAGGGGGATGGACAGGGGAGAACACCGGGGAGCTGTTTTTT. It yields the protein CASSQGGWTGENTGELFF.

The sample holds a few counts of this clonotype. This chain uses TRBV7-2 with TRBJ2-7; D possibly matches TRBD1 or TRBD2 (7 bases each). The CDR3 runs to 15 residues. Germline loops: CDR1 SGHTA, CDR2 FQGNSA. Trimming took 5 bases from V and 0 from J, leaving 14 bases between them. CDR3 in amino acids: CASSQGGANSYEQYF. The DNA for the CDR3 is TGTGCCAGCAGCCAGGGGGGGGCGAACTCCTACGAGCAGTACTTC.

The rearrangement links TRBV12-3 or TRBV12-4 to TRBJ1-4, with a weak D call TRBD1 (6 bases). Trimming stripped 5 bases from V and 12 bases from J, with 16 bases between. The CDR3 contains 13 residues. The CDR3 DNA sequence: TGTGCCAGCAGTACCCTACAGGGAGGTGAACTGTTTTTT. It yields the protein CASSTLQGGELFF.

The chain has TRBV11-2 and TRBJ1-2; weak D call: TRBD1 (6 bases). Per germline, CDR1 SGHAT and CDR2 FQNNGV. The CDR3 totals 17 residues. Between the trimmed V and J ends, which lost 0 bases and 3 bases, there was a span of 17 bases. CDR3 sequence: CASSLDLETGWHYGYTF. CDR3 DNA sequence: TGTGCCAGCAGCTTAGATCTGGAAACAGGGTGGCACTATGGCTACACCTTC.

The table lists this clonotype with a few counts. The CDR3 coding sequence is TGTGCCAGCAGCTGGATGGGGGTGATGGCGACTGAAGCTTTCTTT. This translates into CASSWMGVMATEAFF. The J gene is TRBJ1-1, the V gene TRBV5-6; D is possibly TRBD1 (5 bases). The CDR3 runs 15 residues. From germline, CDR1 is SGHDT and CDR2 YYEEEE. The V and J ends lost 3 bases and 5 bases respectively, with 17 bases between them.

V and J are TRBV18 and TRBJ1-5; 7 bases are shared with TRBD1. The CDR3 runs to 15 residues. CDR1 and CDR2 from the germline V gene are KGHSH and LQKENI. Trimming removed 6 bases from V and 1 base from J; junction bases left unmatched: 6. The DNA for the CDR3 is TGTGCCAGCTCCTCACAGGGGCAGAGCAATCAGCCCCAGCATTTT. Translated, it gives CASSSQGQSNQPQHF.

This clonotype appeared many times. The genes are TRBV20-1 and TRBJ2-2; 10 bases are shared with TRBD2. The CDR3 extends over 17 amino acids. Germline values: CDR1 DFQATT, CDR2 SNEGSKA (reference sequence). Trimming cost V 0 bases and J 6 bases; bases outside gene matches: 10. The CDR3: CSARDYSGGPFSGELFF. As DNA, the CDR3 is TGCAGTGCTAGAGACTATAGCGGGGGGCCATTCTCCGGGGAGCTGTTTTTT.

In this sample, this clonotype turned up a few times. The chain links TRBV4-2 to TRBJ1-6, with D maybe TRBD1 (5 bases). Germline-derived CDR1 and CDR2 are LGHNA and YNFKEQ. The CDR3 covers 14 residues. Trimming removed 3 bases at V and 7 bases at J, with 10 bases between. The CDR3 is CASSHGDGNSPLHF. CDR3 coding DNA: TGTGCCAGCAGCCATGGGGACGGGAATTCACCCCTCCACTTT.

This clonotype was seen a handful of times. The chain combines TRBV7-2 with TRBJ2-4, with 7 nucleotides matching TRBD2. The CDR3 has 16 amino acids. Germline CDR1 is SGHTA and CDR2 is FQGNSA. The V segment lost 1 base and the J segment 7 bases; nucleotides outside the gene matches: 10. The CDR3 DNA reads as TGTGCCAGCAGCTTAGTAGCGGGTACACCTTGGAACATTCAGTACTTC. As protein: CASSLVAGTPWNIQYF.

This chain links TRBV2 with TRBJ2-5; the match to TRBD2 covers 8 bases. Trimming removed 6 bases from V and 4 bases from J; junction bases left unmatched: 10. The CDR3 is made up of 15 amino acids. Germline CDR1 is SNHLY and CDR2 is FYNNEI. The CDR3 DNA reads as TGTGCCAGCAGCGAGACTAGCGTGGGGGCAGAGACCCAGTACTTC. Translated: CASSETSVGAETQYF.

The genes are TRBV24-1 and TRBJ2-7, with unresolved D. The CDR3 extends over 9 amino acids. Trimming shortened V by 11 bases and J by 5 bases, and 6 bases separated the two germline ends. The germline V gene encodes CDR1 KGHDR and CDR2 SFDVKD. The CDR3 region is CARSHEQYV. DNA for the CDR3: TGTGCCAGATCCCACGAGCAGTACGTC.

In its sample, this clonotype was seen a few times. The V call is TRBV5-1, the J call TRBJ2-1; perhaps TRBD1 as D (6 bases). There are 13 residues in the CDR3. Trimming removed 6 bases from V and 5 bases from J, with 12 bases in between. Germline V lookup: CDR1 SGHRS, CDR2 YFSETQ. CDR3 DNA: TGCGCCAGCACCCGGGACACCAACAATGAGCAGTTCTTC. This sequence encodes CASTRDTNNEQFF.

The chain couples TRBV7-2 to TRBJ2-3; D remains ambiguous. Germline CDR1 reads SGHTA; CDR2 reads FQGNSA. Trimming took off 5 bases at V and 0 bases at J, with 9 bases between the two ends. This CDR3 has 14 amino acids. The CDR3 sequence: CASSGRVSTDTQYF. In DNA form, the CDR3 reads TGTGCCAGCAGCGGCCGGGTTAGCACAGATACGCAGTATTTT.

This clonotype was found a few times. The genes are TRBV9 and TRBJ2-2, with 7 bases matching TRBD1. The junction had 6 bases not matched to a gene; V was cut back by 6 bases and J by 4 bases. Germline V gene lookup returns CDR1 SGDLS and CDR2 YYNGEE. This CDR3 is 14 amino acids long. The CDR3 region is CASTGGSGTGELFF. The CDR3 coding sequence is TGTGCCAGCACAGGGGGATCCGGCACCGGGGAGCTGTTTTTT. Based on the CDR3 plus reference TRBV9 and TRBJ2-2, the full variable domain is DSGVTQTPKHLITATGQRVTLRCSPRSGDLSVYWYQQSLDQGLQFLIQYYNGEERAKGNILERFSAQQFPDLHSELNLSSLELGDSALYFCASTGGSGTGELFFGEGSRLTVL.

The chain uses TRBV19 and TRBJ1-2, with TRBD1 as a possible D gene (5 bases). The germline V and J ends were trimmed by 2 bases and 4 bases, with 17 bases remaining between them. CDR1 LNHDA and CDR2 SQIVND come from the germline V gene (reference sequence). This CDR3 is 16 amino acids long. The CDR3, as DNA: TGTGCCAGTAGTATACCCTACGCAGGGTTCGGCTATGGCTACACCTTC. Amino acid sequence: CASSIPYAGFGYGYTF.

In DNA, the CDR3 is TGTGCCAGCAGCTTACAGGGCGATGGGCAGTTCTTC. As protein: CASSLQGDGQFF. The chain joins TRBV7-2 to TRBJ2-1; perhaps TRBD1 as D (5 bases). Trimming removed 2 bases from V and 12 bases from J, with 11 bases in between. CDR1 is SGHTA, CDR2 FQGNSA, per germline. The CDR3 consists of 12 residues.

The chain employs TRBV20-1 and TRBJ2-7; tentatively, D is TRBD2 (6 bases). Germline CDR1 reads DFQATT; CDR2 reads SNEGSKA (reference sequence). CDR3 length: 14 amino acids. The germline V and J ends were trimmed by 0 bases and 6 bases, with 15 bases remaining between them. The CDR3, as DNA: TGCAGTGCTAGAGATCGCAGGGAGGTCCTCGAGCAGTACTTC. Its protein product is CSARDRREVLEQYF.

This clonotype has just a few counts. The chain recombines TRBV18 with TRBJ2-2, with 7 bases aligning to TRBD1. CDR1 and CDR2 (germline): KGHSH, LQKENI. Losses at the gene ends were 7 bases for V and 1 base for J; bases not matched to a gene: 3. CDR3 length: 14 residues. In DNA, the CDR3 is TGTGCCAGCTTGGGACAGATGAACACCGGGGAGCTGTTTTTT. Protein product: CASLGQMNTGELFF.

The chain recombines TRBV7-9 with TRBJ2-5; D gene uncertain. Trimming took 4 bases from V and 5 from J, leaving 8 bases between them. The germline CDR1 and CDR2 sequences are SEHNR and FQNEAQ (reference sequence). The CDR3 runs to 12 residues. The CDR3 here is CASSYHTETQYF. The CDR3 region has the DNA TGTGCCAGCAGCTACCATACGGAGACCCAGTACTTC.

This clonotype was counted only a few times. The CDR3: CASRDQGNTEAFF. DNA of the CDR3: TGCGCCAGCAGAGACCAAGGGAACACTGAAGCTTTCTTT. The V and J genes are TRBV5-1 and TRBJ1-1; no firm D call. CDR1 is SGHRS, CDR2 YFSETQ, per germline. CDR3 length: 13 residues. Trimming left V 5 bases short and J 1 base short, with 9 bases between.

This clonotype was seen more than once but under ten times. The CDR3 is CAISPDRGALEGTGELFF. In DNA, the CDR3 is TGTGCCATCAGTCCTGACAGGGGCGCATTGGAAGGAACCGGGGAGCTGTTTTTT. The genes are TRBV10-3 and TRBJ2-2; 8 bases are shared with TRBD1. The CDR3 is 18 residues long. CDR1 is ENHRY and CDR2 is SYGVKD in the germline V gene. Trimming removed 5 bases from V and 5 bases from J; junction bases left unmatched: 16.

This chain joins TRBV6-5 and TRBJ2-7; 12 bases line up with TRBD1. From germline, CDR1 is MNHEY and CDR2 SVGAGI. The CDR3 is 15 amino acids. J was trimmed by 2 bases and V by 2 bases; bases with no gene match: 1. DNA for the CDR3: TGTGCCAGCAGTTACAGGGACAGGGGGCCCTACGAGCAGTACTTC. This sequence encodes CASSYRDRGPYEQYF.